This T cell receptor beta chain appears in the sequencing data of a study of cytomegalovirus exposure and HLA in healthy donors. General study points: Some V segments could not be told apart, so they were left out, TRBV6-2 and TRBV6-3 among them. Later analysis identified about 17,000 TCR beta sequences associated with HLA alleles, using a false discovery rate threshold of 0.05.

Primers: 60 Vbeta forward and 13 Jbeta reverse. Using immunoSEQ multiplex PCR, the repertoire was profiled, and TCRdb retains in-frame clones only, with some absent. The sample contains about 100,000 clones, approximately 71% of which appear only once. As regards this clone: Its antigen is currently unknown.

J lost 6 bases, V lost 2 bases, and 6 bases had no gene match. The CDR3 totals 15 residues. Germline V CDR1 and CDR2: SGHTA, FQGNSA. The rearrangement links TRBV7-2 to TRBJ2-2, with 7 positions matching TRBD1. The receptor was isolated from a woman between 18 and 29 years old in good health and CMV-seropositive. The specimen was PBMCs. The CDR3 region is CASSLQTGLPGELFF. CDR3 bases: TGTGCCAGCAGCTTACAGACAGGGTTGCCCGGGGAGCTGTTTTTT. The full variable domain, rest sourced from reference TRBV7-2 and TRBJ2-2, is GAGVSQSPSNKVTEKGKDVELRCDPISGHTALYWYRQSLGQGLEFLIYFQGNSAPDKSGLPSDRFSAERTGGSVSTLTIQRTQQEDSAVYLCASSLQTGLPGELFFGEGSRLTVL.